This entry lists 18 T cell receptor beta chains sequenced from one sample in a study of STAT3 mutations in large granular lymphocyte leukemia (dated 2019 in TCRdb). Overall study outcomes, separate from this receptor: At least one immunodominant TCRbeta clonotype was identified in every T-LGLL patient, and multiple immunodominant subclonotypes were identified in about half of the T-LGLL patients.

What these receptors recognize is not known. The library came from the immunoSEQ multiplex PCR assay. Held by TCRdb, this immuneACCESS table contains in-frame sequences only and omits some clones. Under half of the omission traces to an unresolved V gene where checked; the cause of the rest is unknown. The sample records approximately 11,000 clones, 65% to 90% of which are singletons. Roughly nine tenths of the sample is held by the ten biggest clonotypes. The specimen was peripheral blood mononuclear cells. These receptors originate from an elderly man with T-cell large granular lymphocyte leukemia. Some clones in this sample may be carry-over from other donors' samples. The age is the age at diagnosis.

This chain uses TRBV6-6 with TRBJ1-1; D unresolved. Germline CDR1 and CDR2: MNHNY and SVGAGI (reference sequence). The CDR3 has 13 residues. Deletions cut 0 bases from V and 0 bases from J, with 2 bases between. This chain's CDR3 is CASSYSLNTEAFF. CDR3 sequence (DNA): TGTGCCAGCAGTTACTCGCTGAACACTGAAGCTTTCTTT.

The genes are TRBV5-1 and TRBJ1-6; 7 bases match TRBD1. V shed 4 bases, J shed 8 bases, and the junction held 6 bases outside the gene matches. Germline V gene data show CDR1 as SGHRS and CDR2 as YFSETQ. CDR3 size: 14 residues. The chain's CDR3 is CASSQGTEDSPLHF. CDR3 nucleotide sequence: TGCGCCAGCAGCCAAGGGACAGAGGATTCACCCCTCCACTTT.

The J gene is TRBJ2-2, the V gene TRBV4-3, with a possible D match to TRBD2 (5 bases). CDR1 and CDR2 (germline): LGHNA, YSLEER. This CDR3 spans 14 amino acids. With 0 bases removed from V and 8 bases from J, the gap between germline ends came to 10 bases. CDR3: CASSQDEGSGELFF. CDR3 sequence (DNA): TGCGCCAGCAGCCAAGATGAGGGATCAGGGGAGCTGTTTTTT.

This clone has a single count. V usage is TRBV7-3 and J usage is TRBJ2-7; 11 nucleotides match TRBD2. With 5 bases clipped from V and 0 bases from J, the junction kept 3 bases outside the gene matches. Germline CDR1 is SGHTA and CDR2 is FQGTGA. This CDR3 comprises 15 residues. The CDR3, as DNA: TGTGCCAGCAGCCCACTAGCGGGGGCCTCCTACGAGCAGTACTTC. Its translation is CASSPLAGASYEQYF.

The chain links TRBV7-9 to TRBJ2-7; no clear D. The V end was cut by 3 bases, the J end by 4 bases, with 7 bases between. Germline V gives CDR1 SEHNR, CDR2 FQNEAQ (reference sequence). This CDR3 is built from 12 residues. The CDR3 coding sequence is TGTGCCAGCAGCTTGGTGAGTTACGAGCAGTACTTC. Amino acid sequence: CASSLVSYEQYF. Using reference TRBV7-9 and TRBJ2-7 for the parts outside the CDR3, the full variable domain is DTGVSQNPRHKITKRGQNVTFRCDPISEHNRLYWYRQTLGQGPEFLTYFQNEAQLEKSRLLSDRFSAERPKGSFSTLEIQRTEQGDSAMYLCASSLVSYEQYFGPGTRLTVT.

In nucleotides, the CDR3 is TGTGCCAGCAGCAGGGAGGCAGCCTACGAGCAGTACTTC. Amino acids: CASSREAAYEQYF. The rearrangement joins TRBV6-5 to TRBJ2-7, with D possibly being TRBD2 (6 bases). Trimming cost V 6 bases and J 2 bases, with 11 bases left between them. The CDR3 has 13 residues. The germline V gene has CDR1 MNHEY and CDR2 SVGAGI.

This clone was recorded once. The chain uses TRBV19 and TRBJ2-7; possible D gene TRBD2, 5 bases. Trimming pared 5 bases from V and 1 base from J, leaving 9 bases between. This CDR3 is 13 amino acids long. Germline lookup yields CDR1 LNHDA and CDR2 SQIVND (reference sequence). CDR3 DNA sequence: TGTGCCAGTAGTTCTTCGGGGTCCTACGAGCAGTACTTC. Its translation is CASSSSGSYEQYF.

The CDR3 spells CTSSQERQGWVNTEAFF. In DNA, the CDR3 is TGCACCAGCAGCCAAGAGAGACAGGGGTGGGTGAACACTGAAGCTTTCTTT. The genes are TRBV1 and TRBJ1-1; TRBD1 is the table's D call and was not checked against the DNA. TRBV1 is labeled a pseudogene. This CDR3 region has 17 residues.

The chain has TRBV4-2 and TRBJ1-2, with no clear D. The CDR3 is made up of 13 amino acids. V dropped 8 bases and J dropped 6 bases, with 16 bases sitting between them. Germline V gene sequence: CDR1 LGHNA, CDR2 YNFKEQ. The CDR3 DNA follows: TGTGCCAGCTCATCTGGGAATTCGAATGGCTACACCTTC. Its translation: CASSSGNSNGYTF.

The chain couples TRBV23-1 to TRBJ2-3; maybe TRBD2 (7 bases). TRBV23-1 is an ORF, with its function uncertain. V was trimmed by 6 bases and J by 0 bases, leaving 25 bases between them. The CDR3 is made up of 19 amino acids. CDR3 nucleotide sequence: TGCGCCAGCAGCCGACCTAAGTGGGGCGGGGGCCCTAGCACAGATACGCAGTATTTT. It encodes CASSRPKWGGGPSTDTQYF.

The chain is built from TRBV29-1 and TRBJ1-3; D is undetermined. The CDR3 runs 11 residues. Germline CDR1 and CDR2: SQVTM and ANQGSEA. V was clipped by 5 bases and J by 4 bases, with 6 bases between them. The CDR3 coding sequence is TGCAGCGTTCGATCCGGAAACACCATATATTTT. Protein: CSVRSGNTIYF.

The chain joins TRBV4-3 to TRBJ1-4; D is uncertain. The CDR3 extends over 14 amino acids. The ends were cut back, 0 bases at V and 13 bases at J, with 15 bases in the middle. Germline V lookup: CDR1 LGHNA, CDR2 YSLEER. The CDR3 DNA follows: TGCGCCAGCAGCCAAGATCGGGTCCGAGTTAGACTGTTTTTT. Translated: CASSQDRVRVRLFF.

The CDR3 loop is CSVSRDLQETQYF. The CDR3 DNA reads TGCAGCGTCTCGCGGGACCTCCAAGAGACCCAGTACTTC. The genes are TRBV29-1 and TRBJ2-5; D might be TRBD2 (6 bases). Trimming removed 6 bases at V and 1 base at J, with 12 bases between. This CDR3 is built from 13 residues. CDR1 and CDR2 from the germline V gene are SQVTM and ANQGSEA. Complete variable domain (other parts from reference TRBV29-1 and TRBJ2-5): SAVISQKPSRDICQRGTSLTIQCQVDSQVTMMFWYRQQPGQSLTLIATANQGSEATYESGFVIDKFPISRPNLTFSTLTVSNMSPEDSSIYLCSVSRDLQETQYFGPGTRLLVL.

The rearrangement links TRBV11-2 to TRBJ2-7; 8 bases match TRBD1. With V trimmed by 4 bases and J by 4 bases, 9 bases remained unmatched. The CDR3 is 15 residues long. Germline CDR1 reads SGHAT; CDR2 reads FQNNGV. CDR3 loop: CASSSSPGQVYEQYF. The CDR3 DNA follows: TGTGCCAGCAGCTCCTCGCCGGGACAGGTTTACGAGCAGTACTTC.

This clone was observed once. This chain connects TRBV11-2 to TRBJ1-6, with D unresolved. There are 16 residues in the CDR3. Trimming shortened V by 5 bases and J by 6 bases, and 17 bases separated the two germline ends. The germline CDR1 and CDR2 sequences are SGHAT and FQNNGV. The CDR3 bases are TGTGCCAGCAGCCCAAGTCGGCGGGGAGGTAATTCACCCCTCCACTTT. This translates into CASSPSRRGGNSPLHF. Full variable domain (missing parts from reference TRBV11-2 and TRBJ1-6): EAGVAQSPRYKIIEKRQSVAFWCNPISGHATLYWYQQILGQGPKLLIQFQNNGVVDDSQLPKDRFSAERLKGVDSTLKIQPAKLEDSAVYLCASSPSRRGGNSPLHFGNGTRLTVT.

The chain is built from TRBV20-1 and TRBJ2-7; no definite D call. Between the trimmed V and J ends, which lost 1 base and 6 bases, there was a span of 7 bases. The germline V gene has CDR1 DFQATT and CDR2 SNEGSKA (reference sequence). The CDR3 has 11 residues. This CDR3 is CSARARSEQYF. The CDR3 DNA reads as TGCAGTGCTAGAGCTAGAAGCGAGCAGTACTTC.

This clone has more than one count but fewer than ten. The chain couples TRBV14 to TRBJ2-1, with 10 bases aligning to TRBD2. Losses at the gene ends were 1 base for V and 6 bases for J; bases not matched to a gene: 9. The CDR3 length is 17 residues. Germline-derived CDR1 and CDR2 are SGHDN and FVKESK. CDR3 region: CASSQGTSGLPLNEQFF. In DNA, the CDR3 is TGTGCCAGCAGCCAAGGGACTAGCGGACTTCCCCTCAATGAGCAGTTCTTC.

CDR3 residues: CASSPGGLSSYEQYF. The CDR3 coding sequence is TGTGCCAGCAGTCCAGGGGGCTTGAGCTCCTACGAGCAGTACTTC. The gene calls are TRBV28 and TRBJ2-7; 8 nucleotides line up with TRBD1. In germline, CDR1 is MDHEN, CDR2 SYDVKM. This CDR3 contains 15 residues. With V trimmed by 5 bases and J by 0 bases, 6 bases remained unmatched.